Listed here is a single TCR beta chain. Its matching antigen is unknown. Germline V lookup: CDR1 SEHNR, CDR2 FQNEAQ (reference sequence). Trimming pared 3 bases from V and 12 bases from J, leaving 14 bases between. The CDR3 runs to 12 residues. The sample belongs to a study of cytomegalovirus exposure and HLA in healthy donors. For the study at large: Later analysis reported that the approximately 110 validation repertoires shared the platform of the 500 to 750 first-cohort repertoires.

Regarding the study as a whole: A list of 150 or so TCR beta chains associated with cytomegalovirus was given. In vitro testing confirmed a few CMV-associated chains as specific for CMV antigens.

The assay was immunoSEQ multiplex PCR, and TCRdb's table has in-frame clones only and misses some. The sample contains 90,000 to 120,000 clones, approximately 85% of which appear only once. The receptor comes from a woman aged 18-29 years in good health and CMV-seronegative. Sequencing was done on a sample of PBMCs. The chain links TRBV7-9 to TRBJ1-1; no reliable D call. The CDR3 DNA follows: TGTGCCAGCAGCTTTTTGGCCCCCTCGACTTTCTTT. Its protein is CASSFLAPSTFF.